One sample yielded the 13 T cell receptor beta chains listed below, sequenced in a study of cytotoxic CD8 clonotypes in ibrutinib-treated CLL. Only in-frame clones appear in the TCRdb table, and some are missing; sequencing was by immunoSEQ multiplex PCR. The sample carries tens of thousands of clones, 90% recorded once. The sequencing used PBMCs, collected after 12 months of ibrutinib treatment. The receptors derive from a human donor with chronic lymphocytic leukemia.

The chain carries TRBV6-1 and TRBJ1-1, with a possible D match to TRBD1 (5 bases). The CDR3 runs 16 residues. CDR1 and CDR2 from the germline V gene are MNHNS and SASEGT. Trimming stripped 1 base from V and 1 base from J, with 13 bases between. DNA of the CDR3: TGTGCCAGCAGTGAAGATCGGAGGGGTCGGAACACTGAAGCTTTCTTT. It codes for CASSEDRRGRNTEAFF.

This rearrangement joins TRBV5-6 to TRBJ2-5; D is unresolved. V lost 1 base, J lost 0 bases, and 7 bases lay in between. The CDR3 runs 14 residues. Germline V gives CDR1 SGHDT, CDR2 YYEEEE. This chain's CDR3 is CASSLMGYQETQYF. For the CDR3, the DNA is TGTGCCAGCAGCTTGATGGGTTACCAAGAGACCCAGTACTTC.

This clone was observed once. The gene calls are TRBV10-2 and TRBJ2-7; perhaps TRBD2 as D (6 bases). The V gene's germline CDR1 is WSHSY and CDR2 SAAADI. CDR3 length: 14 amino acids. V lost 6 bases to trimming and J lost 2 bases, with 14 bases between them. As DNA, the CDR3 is TGCGCCAGCAGCTATAGCGGTAAAGCCTACGAGCAGTACTTC. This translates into CASSYSGKAYEQYF.

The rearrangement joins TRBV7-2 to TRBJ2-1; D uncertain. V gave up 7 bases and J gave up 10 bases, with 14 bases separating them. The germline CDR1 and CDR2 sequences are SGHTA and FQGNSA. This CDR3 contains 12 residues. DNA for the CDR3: TGTGCCAGCAACCTCCTGGCCGGAGAGCAGTTCTTC. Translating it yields CASNLLAGEQFF. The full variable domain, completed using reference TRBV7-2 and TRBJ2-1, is GAGVSQSPSNKVTEKGKDVELRCDPISGHTALYWYRQSLGQGLEFLIYFQGNSAPDKSGLPSDRFSAERTGGSVSTLTIQRTQQEDSAVYLCASNLLAGEQFFGPGTRLTVL.

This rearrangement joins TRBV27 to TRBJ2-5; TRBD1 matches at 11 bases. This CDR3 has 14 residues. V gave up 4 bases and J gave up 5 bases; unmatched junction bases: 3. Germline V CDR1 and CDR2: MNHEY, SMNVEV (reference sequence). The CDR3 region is CASSWTGGRETQYF. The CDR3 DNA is TGTGCCAGCAGTTGGACAGGGGGCAGGGAGACCCAGTACTTC.

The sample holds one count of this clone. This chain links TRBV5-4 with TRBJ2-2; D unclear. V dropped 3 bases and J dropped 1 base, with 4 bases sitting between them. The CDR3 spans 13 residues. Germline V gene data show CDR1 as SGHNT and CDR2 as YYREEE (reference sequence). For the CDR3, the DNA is TGTGCCAGCAGCTCCCTGAACACCGGGGAGCTGTTTTTT. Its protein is CASSSLNTGELFF.

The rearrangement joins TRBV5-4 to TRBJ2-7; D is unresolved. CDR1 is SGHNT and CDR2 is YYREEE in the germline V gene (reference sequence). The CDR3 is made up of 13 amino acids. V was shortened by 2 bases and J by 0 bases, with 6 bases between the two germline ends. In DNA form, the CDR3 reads TGTGCCAGCAGCTTACTAAACTCCTACGAGCAGTACTTC. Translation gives CASSLLNSYEQYF.

The DNA for the CDR3 is TGTGCCAGCAGCCAAGATCGAGGCTTCACACATACGGGGCAGTATTTT. This sequence encodes CASSQDRGFTHTGQYF. V is TRBV4-2 and J is TRBJ2-3; D remains ambiguous. Germline CDR1 is LGHNA and CDR2 is YNFKEQ. The CDR3 spans 16 residues. V was pared by 0 bases and J by 11 bases, with 21 bases between.

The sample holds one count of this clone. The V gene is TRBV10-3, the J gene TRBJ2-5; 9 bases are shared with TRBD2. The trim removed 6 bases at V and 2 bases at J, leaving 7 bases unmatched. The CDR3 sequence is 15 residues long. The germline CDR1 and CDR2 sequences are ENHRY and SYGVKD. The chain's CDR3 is CAISARLAVQETQYF. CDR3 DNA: TGTGCCATCAGCGCACGACTAGCGGTACAAGAGACCCAGTACTTC.

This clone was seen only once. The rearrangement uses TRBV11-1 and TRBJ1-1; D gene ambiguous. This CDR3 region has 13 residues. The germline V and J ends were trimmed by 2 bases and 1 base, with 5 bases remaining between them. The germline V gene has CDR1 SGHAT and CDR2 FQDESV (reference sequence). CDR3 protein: CASSLRWNTEAFF. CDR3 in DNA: TGTGCCAGCAGCTTAAGATGGAACACTGAAGCTTTCTTT.

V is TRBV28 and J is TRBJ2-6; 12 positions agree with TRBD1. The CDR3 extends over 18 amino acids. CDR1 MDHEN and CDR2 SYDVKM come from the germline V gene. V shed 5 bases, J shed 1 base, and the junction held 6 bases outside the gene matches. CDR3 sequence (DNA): TGTGCCAGCAGTCGGCCGGGACAGGGGGCATCTGGGGCCAACGTCCTGACTTTC. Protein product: CASSRPGQGASGANVLTF.

As DNA, the CDR3 is TGTGCCACCCGCGGAGGTCCATTTCGAGACATTCAGTACTTC. Protein: CATRGGPFRDIQYF. The rearrangement links TRBV28 to TRBJ2-4; the D gene is possibly TRBD2 (5 bases). Trimming took 10 bases from V and 8 from J, leaving 21 bases between them. Germline CDR1 MDHEN, CDR2 SYDVKM. The CDR3 totals 14 residues. The full variable domain, in which reference TRBV28 and TRBJ2-4 provide the parts outside the CDR3, is DVKVTQSSRYLVKRTGEKVFLECVQDMDHENMFWYRQDPGLGLRLIYFSYDVKMKEKGDIPEGYSVSREKKERFSLILESASTNQTSMYLCATRGGPFRDIQYFGAGTRLSVL.

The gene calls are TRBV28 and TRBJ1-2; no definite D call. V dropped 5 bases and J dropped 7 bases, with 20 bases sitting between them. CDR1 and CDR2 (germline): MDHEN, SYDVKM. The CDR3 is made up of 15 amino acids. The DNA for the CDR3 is TGTGCCAGCAGTCCACCCTCGTGGAGTTTACTTGGCTACACCTTC. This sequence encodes CASSPPSWSLLGYTF.